These 28 T cell receptor beta chains were sequenced from one sample in a study of CD8+ T cells in alopecia areata. Reverse transcription of extracted RNA yielded cDNA, which provided the sequencing template. Some clones are missing from TCRdb's copy, which holds only in-frame ones; the method was immunoSEQ multiplex PCR. The table records 270,000 or so clones, 58% of them present only once. The treatment is: oral pan-JAK inhibitor, 5-10 mg twice daily. The sequenced sample was CD4+ T cells sorted from blood, obtained at week 24, from a patient treated with tofacitinib. The receptors were gathered from a human donor with alopecia areata.

With regard to this clone: A much larger clone sits a single nucleotide away, making a read error possible. This sample also contains other DNA sequences that code for the same CDR3. This chain connects TRBV7-9 to TRBJ2-3; D is unresolved. Germline V gene data show CDR1 as SEHNR and CDR2 as FQNEAQ (reference sequence). V lost 6 bases, J lost 2 bases, and 3 bases lay in between. The CDR3 length is 11 residues. CDR3 residues: CASSPTDTQYF. CDR3 in DNA: TGTGCCAGCAGTCCCACAGATACGCAGTATTTT. The full variable domain, in which reference TRBV7-9 and TRBJ2-3 provide the parts outside the CDR3, is DTGVSQNPRHKITKRGQNVTFRCDPISEHNRLYWYRQTLGQGPEFLTYFQNEAQLEKSRLLSDRFSAERPKGSFSTLEIQRTEQGDSAMYLCASSPTDTQYFGPGTRLTVL.

This clone was counted a few times. This CDR3 is CASSDALQRTDSPLHF. The CDR3 region has the DNA TGTGCCAGCAGTGATGCACTTCAGCGAACCGATTCACCCCTCCACTTT. The gene calls are TRBV25-1 and TRBJ1-6; D remains ambiguous. Germline CDR1 MGHDK, CDR2 SYGVNS. CDR3 length: 16 amino acids. Deletions cut 3 bases from V and 8 bases from J, with 17 bases between.

V is TRBV6-5 and J is TRBJ1-2; D might be TRBD1 (5 bases). V was pared by 5 bases and J by 4 bases, with 17 bases between. The CDR3 runs to 15 residues. From germline, CDR1 is MNHEY and CDR2 SVGAGI. In DNA form, the CDR3 reads TGTGCCAGCAGTCTTACCATGACAGATTCCTATGGCTACACCTTC. Protein sequence: CASSLTMTDSYGYTF.

CDR3 coding DNA: TGTGCCAGCAGGCCGGGACAGAACACCGGGGAGCTGTTTTTT. Protein product: CASRPGQNTGELFF. J is TRBJ2-2 and V is TRBV7-2; the D gene is possibly TRBD1 (6 bases). Trimming pared 6 bases from V and 1 base from J, leaving 9 bases between. Germline CDR1 SGHTA, CDR2 FQGNSA. CDR3 length: 14 amino acids.

In this sample, this clone turned up a few times. The chain employs TRBV29-1 and TRBJ2-7; the D gene could be TRBD1 or TRBD2 (5 bases each). V dropped 7 bases and J dropped 5 bases, with 18 bases sitting between them. In germline, CDR1 is SQVTM, CDR2 ANQGSEA. The CDR3 extends over 13 amino acids. DNA for the CDR3: TGCAGCGCCCGGGGCAGGGTCGTCGACGAGCAGTACTTC. Its protein is CSARGRVVDEQYF.

V and J are TRBV30 and TRBJ2-5; a possible D gene is TRBD1 (6 bases). Germline CDR1 is GTSNPN and CDR2 is SVGIG (reference sequence). Trimming stripped 0 bases from V and 2 bases from J, with 13 bases between. There are 15 residues in the CDR3. CDR3 bases: TGTGCCTGGAGTGTACCCACTGGACAGCAAGAGACCCAGTACTTC. This translates into CAWSVPTGQQETQYF.

The chain uses TRBV6-6 and TRBJ2-5; maybe TRBD2 (6 bases). The CDR3 is 12 residues long. Per the germline V gene, CDR1 is MNHNY and CDR2 is SVGAGI (reference sequence). V dropped 5 bases and J dropped 8 bases, with 12 bases sitting between them. In DNA, the CDR3 is TGTGCCAGCAGTCAGGAGGGCCGAACCCAGTACTTC. Its translation is CASSQEGRTQYF.

Worth noting for this clone: The junction and the germline gene differ at one end; a read error may be behind it. The chain joins TRBV11-2 to TRBJ1-1; D call uncertain. The CDR3 covers 16 residues. The V gene's germline CDR1 is SGHAT and CDR2 FQNNGV. CDR3 residues: CASSLASGFMNTEALF. The CDR3 bases are TGTGCCAGCAGCTTAGCAAGCGGCTTCATGAACACTGAAGCTCTCTTT.

The chain carries TRBV11-2 and TRBJ2-5; TRBD1 is a possible D gene (6 bases). V was shortened by 5 bases and J by 5 bases, with 18 bases between the two germline ends. From germline, CDR1 is SGHAT and CDR2 FQNNGV. This CDR3 comprises 15 residues. CDR3 bases: TGTGCCAGCAGCCCTAGCAGCCCAGGGGCTGAGACCCAGTACTTC. Translation gives CASSPSSPGAETQYF.

The V gene is TRBV9, the J gene TRBJ1-2; TRBD1 is a possible D gene (5 bases). Trimming took off 5 bases at V and 6 bases at J, with 14 bases between the two ends. Germline V CDR1 and CDR2: SGDLS, YYNGEE. CDR3 length: 13 residues. The CDR3: CASSDPGRHGYTF. The CDR3 region has the DNA TGTGCCAGCAGTGACCCAGGGAGACATGGCTACACCTTC. Looking up the rest from reference TRBV9 and TRBJ1-2 gives the full variable domain: DSGVTQTPKHLITATGQRVTLRCSPRSGDLSVYWYQQSLDQGLQFLIQYYNGEERAKGNILERFSAQQFPDLHSELNLSSLELGDSALYFCASSDPGRHGYTFGSGTRLTVV.

CDR3 sequence: CASSHAGGGAKDTQYF. The CDR3 nucleotides read TGCGCCAGCAGCCACGCGGGCGGGGGGGCCAAAGATACGCAGTATTTT. V usage is TRBV4-1 and J usage is TRBJ2-3; 9 bases fit TRBD2. CDR1 is MGHRA, CDR2 YSYEKL, per germline. V lost 3 bases, J lost 5 bases, and 9 bases stayed unmatched. The CDR3 covers 16 residues.

This chain uses TRBV5-4 with TRBJ1-5, with D hard to call. The CDR3 is made up of 13 amino acids. Trimming took 0 bases from V and 4 from J, leaving 5 bases between them. Germline CDR1 SGHNT, CDR2 YYREEE (reference sequence). CDR3 protein: CASSLGKNQPQHF. The CDR3 DNA sequence: TGTGCCAGCAGCTTGGGGAAAAATCAGCCCCAGCATTTT.

The chain has TRBV19 and TRBJ2-3, with D perhaps TRBD2 (6 bases). Germline V lookup: CDR1 LNHDA, CDR2 SQIVND (reference sequence). V shed 6 bases and J shed 3 bases, with 13 bases lying between them. This CDR3 has 14 residues. Here the CDR3 DNA reads TGTGCCAGTAGGGACCGACGGGGGACAGATACGCAGTATTTT. Translation: CASRDRRGTDTQYF.

A few counts support this clone. The chain recombines TRBV7-8 with TRBJ2-5; D is unclear. Germline CDR1 reads SGHVS; CDR2 reads FQNEAQ. The CDR3 is 13 amino acids. V gave up 3 bases and J gave up 2 bases, with 7 bases separating them. The CDR3 protein is CASSFEAQETQYF. CDR3 DNA sequence: TGTGCCAGCAGCTTCGAAGCGCAAGAGACCCAGTACTTC.

This clone was seen only once. The chain employs TRBV15 and TRBJ2-7; unclear D gene. This CDR3 has 13 amino acids. V was shortened by 1 base and J by 5 bases, with 9 bases between the two germline ends. Germline V gene data show CDR1 as LNHNV and CDR2 as YYDKDF (reference sequence). CDR3 nucleotide sequence: TGTGCCACCAGCAGAGTTGTAGGGAACGAGCAGTACTTC. Residues: CATSRVVGNEQYF.

The chain employs TRBV11-2 and TRBJ1-6; D is possibly TRBD1 (5 bases). The CDR3 is made up of 15 amino acids. Germline CDR1 and CDR2: SGHAT and FQNNGV. V was pared by 1 base and J by 10 bases, with 14 bases between. The chain's CDR3 is CASSLVQGKYSPLHF. In DNA, the CDR3 is TGTGCCAGCAGCTTAGTGCAGGGAAAATACTCACCCCTCCACTTT.

This chain links TRBV6-6 with TRBJ2-7; D is unresolved. Germline assignment: CDR1 MNHNY and CDR2 SVGAGI (reference sequence). Deletions cut 3 bases from V and 0 bases from J, with 9 bases between. The CDR3 loop spans 14 amino acids. CDR3 sequence: CASSYRALSYEQYF. The CDR3 DNA is TGTGCCAGCAGTTATAGGGCCCTCTCCTACGAGCAGTACTTC.

The gene calls are TRBV21-1 and TRBJ1-5. TRBV21-1 is marked as a pseudogene. The CDR3 spans 15 residues. CDR3 sequence reads: CACSKREVGNQPQHF. DNA of the CDR3: TGTGCCTGCAGCAAGAGGGAAGTGGGCAATCAGCCCCAGCATTTT.

CDR3 sequence: CASRETGTYEQYF. The CDR3 region has the DNA TGTGCCAGCAGAGAGACAGGCACCTACGAGCAGTACTTC. This sequence joins TRBV6-5 and TRBJ2-7, with TRBD1 as a possible D gene (6 bases). V lost 6 bases, J lost 2 bases, and 11 bases lay in between. Germline values: CDR1 MNHEY, CDR2 SVGAGI. This CDR3 is built from 13 residues.

This clone came up a few times. The chain couples TRBV29-1 to TRBJ2-1, with no clear D. CDR3 size: 14 residues. The germline V and J ends were trimmed by 4 bases and 0 bases, with 10 bases remaining between them. CDR1 and CDR2 (germline): SQVTM, ANQGSEA. The CDR3, as DNA: TGCAGCGTTGCACCAAAGATCTCCTACAATGAGCAGTTCTTC. It specifies CSVAPKISYNEQFF.

J is TRBJ2-3 and V is TRBV7-2; TRBD1 agrees at 7 bases. Trimming at V came to 4 bases and at J to 5 bases, leaving 3 bases not matched to a gene. There are 13 residues in the CDR3. CDR1 and CDR2 from the germline V gene are SGHTA and FQGNSA. CDR3 loop: CASSWGQQDTQYF. CDR3 sequence (DNA): TGTGCCAGCAGCTGGGGACAGCAAGATACGCAGTATTTT.

Concerning this clone: Other nucleotide sequences from this sample produce the same CDR3. J is TRBJ2-5 and V is TRBV5-4; D assignment may be TRBD1 or TRBD2 (5 bases each). Trimming took 0 bases from V and 2 from J, leaving 8 bases between them. Germline V gene data show CDR1 as SGHNT and CDR2 as YYREEE (reference sequence). The CDR3 runs to 14 residues. In nucleotides, the CDR3 is TGTGCCAGCAGCTTGGTCGGGGCTCAAGAGACCCAGTACTTC. The encoded protein is CASSLVGAQETQYF.

The V call is TRBV4-1, the J call TRBJ2-5, with 7 bases lining up with TRBD2. Germline V CDR1 and CDR2: MGHRA, YSYEKL. The CDR3 spans 13 residues. Losses at the gene ends were 8 bases for V and 5 bases for J; bases not matched to a gene: 8. The chain's CDR3 is CASGREIWETQYF. The CDR3 DNA is TGCGCCAGCGGGAGGGAGATCTGGGAGACCCAGTACTTC.

This chain links TRBV10-3 with TRBJ2-3, with 9 bases identical to TRBD2. The CDR3 is made up of 17 amino acids. From germline, CDR1 is ENHRY and CDR2 SYGVKD. Germline trimming cut 4 bases from V and 0 bases from J; bases unmatched to any gene: 8. The CDR3 sequence is CAISALSAGGSTDTQYF. CDR3 in DNA: TGTGCCATCAGTGCTCTTTCGGCGGGGGGGAGCACAGATACGCAGTATTTT.

The genes are TRBV25-1 and TRBJ2-5; D is perhaps TRBD1 or TRBD2 (5 bases each). Germline V gives CDR1 MGHDK, CDR2 SYGVNS. V lost 10 bases and J 4 bases, leaving 25 bases between the germline ends. This CDR3 has 16 amino acids. The CDR3 sequence is CATESYGTITGETQYF. Here the CDR3 DNA reads TGTGCCACCGAAAGTTATGGGACCATCACCGGAGAGACCCAGTACTTC.

The rearrangement links TRBV7-9 to TRBJ1-2; D not certain. Trimming removed 1 base from V and 8 bases from J, with 17 bases in between. The germline gives CDR1 SEHNR, CDR2 FQNEAQ (reference sequence). The CDR3 length is 15 residues. The CDR3 loop reads CASSLVAGSPSGYTF. The CDR3 DNA is TGTGCCAGCAGCTTAGTAGCCGGATCCCCCAGCGGCTACACCTTC.

The chain uses TRBV4-3 and TRBJ1-1; D gene uncertain. Between the trimmed V and J ends, which lost 2 bases and 2 bases, there was a span of 12 bases. Germline CDR1 is LGHNA and CDR2 is YSLEER. The CDR3 is 15 amino acids. CDR3 sequence (DNA): TGCGCCAGCAGCCAACAAATCCAGGTTAACACTGAAGCTTTCTTT. It encodes CASSQQIQVNTEAFF.

In this sample, this clone turned up a few times. The chain combines TRBV27 with TRBJ1-4; 7 bases agree with TRBD1. CDR1 and CDR2 (germline): MNHEY, SMNVEV (reference sequence). The CDR3 contains 16 residues. Trimming cost V 8 bases and J 5 bases; bases outside gene matches: 14. The CDR3 sequence: CASATFFRDRNEKLFF. CDR3 in DNA: TGTGCCAGCGCTACTTTCTTTCGGGACAGAAATGAAAAACTGTTTTTT.